This T cell receptor beta chain was profiled in a study of T cell changes during pregnancy in multiple sclerosis. Germline CDR1 and CDR2: LNHDA and SQIVND (reference sequence). Trimming cost V 6 bases and J 0 bases; bases outside gene matches: 7. CDR3 length: 15 residues. Generated by immunoSEQ multiplex PCR, the TCRdb table keeps only in-frame clones and is missing some. The sample includes approximately 68,000 clones, about nine tenths of them seen just once. This receptor was obtained from a female donor in good health, enrolled as a control in a pregnancy study. J is TRBJ1-2 and V is TRBV19, with 7 bases aligning to TRBD1. Sample: peripheral blood, taken in the third trimester of pregnancy. CDR3 sequence reads: CASRVDRTTNYGYTF. The CDR3 DNA follows: TGTGCCAGTAGAGTGGACAGGACGACTAACTATGGCTACACCTTC. Drawing the rest from reference TRBV19 and TRBJ1-2, the complete variable domain is DGGITQSPKYLFRKEGQNVTLSCEQNLNHDAMYWYRQDPGQGLRLIYYSQIVNDFQKGDIAEGYSVSREKKESFPLTVTSAQKNPTAFYLCASRVDRTTNYGYTFGSGTRLTVV.